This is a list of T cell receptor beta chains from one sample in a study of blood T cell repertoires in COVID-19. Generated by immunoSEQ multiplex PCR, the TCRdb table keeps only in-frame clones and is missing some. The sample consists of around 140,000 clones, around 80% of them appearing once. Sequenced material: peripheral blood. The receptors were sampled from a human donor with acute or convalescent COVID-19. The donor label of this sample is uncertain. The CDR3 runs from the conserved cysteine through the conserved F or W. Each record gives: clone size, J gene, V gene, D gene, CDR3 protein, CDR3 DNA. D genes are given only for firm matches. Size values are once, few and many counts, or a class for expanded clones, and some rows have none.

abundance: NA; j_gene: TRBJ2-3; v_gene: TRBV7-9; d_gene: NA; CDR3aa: CASSPLTGATDTQYF; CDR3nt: TGTGCCAGCAGCCCCCTGACAGGAGCCACAGATACGCAGTATTTT
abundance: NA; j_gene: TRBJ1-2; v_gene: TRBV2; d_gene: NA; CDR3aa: CASSVVDRKAGRGYTF; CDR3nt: TGTGCCAGCAGTGTCGTGGACAGAAAAGCAGGAAGAGGCTACACCTTC
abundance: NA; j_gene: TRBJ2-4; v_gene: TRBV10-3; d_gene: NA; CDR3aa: CAISASGIAKNIQYF; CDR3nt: TGTGCCATCAGTGCTTCCGGGATAGCCAAAAACATTCAGTACTTC
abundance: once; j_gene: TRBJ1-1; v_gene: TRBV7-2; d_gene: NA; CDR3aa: CASSLWTTVWGEGSTEAFF; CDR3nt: TGTGCCAGCAGCTTGTGGACTACTGTGTGGGGGGAGGGGAGCACTGAAGCTTTCTTT
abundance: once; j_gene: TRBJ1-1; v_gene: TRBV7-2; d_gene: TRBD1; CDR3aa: CASSRTGGNTEAFF; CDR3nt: TGTGCCAGCAGCAGGACAGGGGGGAACACTGAAGCTTTCTTT
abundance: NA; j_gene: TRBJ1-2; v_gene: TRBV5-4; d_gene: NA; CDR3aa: CASSLVGVYTF; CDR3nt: TGTGCCAGCAGCTTGGTCGGGGTCTACACCTTC
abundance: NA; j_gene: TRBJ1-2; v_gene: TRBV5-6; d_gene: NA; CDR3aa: CASSYTGLQTHF; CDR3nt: TGTGCCAGCAGCTATACAGGGCTCCAAACCCACTTC
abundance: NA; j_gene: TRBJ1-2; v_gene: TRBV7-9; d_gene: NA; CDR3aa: CASSRGGVDGYTF; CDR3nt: TGTGCCAGCAGCCGAGGGGGAGTAGATGGCTACACCTTC
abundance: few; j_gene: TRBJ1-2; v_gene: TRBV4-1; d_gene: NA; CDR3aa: CASSQGQRERDYGYTF; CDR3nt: TGCGCCAGCAGCCAAGGACAGCGGGAGAGGGACTATGGCTACACCTTC
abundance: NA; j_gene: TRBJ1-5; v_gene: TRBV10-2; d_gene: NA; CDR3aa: CASSDYSNQPQHF; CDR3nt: TGCGCCAGCAGTGACTATAGCAATCAGCCCCAGCATTTT
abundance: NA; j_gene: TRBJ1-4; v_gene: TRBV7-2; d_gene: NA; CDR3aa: CASSLVARWGEKLFF; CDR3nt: TGTGCCAGCAGCTTAGTGGCACGATGGGGCGAAAAACTGTTTTTT
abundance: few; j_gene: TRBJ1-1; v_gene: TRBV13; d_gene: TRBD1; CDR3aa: CASSEIDREHTEAFF; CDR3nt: TGTGCCAGCAGCGAGATAGACAGGGAGCACACTGAAGCTTTCTTT
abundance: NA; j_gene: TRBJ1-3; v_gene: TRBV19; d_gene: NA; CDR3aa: CASSITGTIYF; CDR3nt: TGTGCCAGTAGTATCACGGGCACCATATATTTT
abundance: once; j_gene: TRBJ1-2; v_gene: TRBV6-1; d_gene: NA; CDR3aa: CASSEGGGGYGYTF; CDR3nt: TGTGCCAGCAGTGAAGGTGGCGGGGGCTATGGCTACACCTTC
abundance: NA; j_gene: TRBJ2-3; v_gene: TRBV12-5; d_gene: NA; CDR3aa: CASGLAQATSTDTQYF; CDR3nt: TGTGCTAGTGGTTTGGCGCAGGCAACTAGCACAGATACGCAGTATTTT
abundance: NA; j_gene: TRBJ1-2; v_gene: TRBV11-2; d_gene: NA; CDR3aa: CASSYEWSLGYTF; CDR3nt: TGTGCCAGCAGCTATGAGTGGAGTCTTGGCTACACCTTC
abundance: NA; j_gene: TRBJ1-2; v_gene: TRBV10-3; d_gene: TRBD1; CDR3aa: CAISETGTGSHYGYTF; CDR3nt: TGTGCCATCAGTGAGACCGGGACAGGGTCTCACTATGGCTACACCTTC
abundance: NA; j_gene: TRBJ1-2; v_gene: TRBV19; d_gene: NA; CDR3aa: CASSMGSGGRYTF; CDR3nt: TGTGCCAGTAGTATGGGCAGCGGAGGTCGGTACACCTTC
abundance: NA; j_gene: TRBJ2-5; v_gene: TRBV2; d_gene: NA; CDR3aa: CASSGDSQETQYF; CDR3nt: TGTGCCAGCAGTGGTGACAGTCAAGAGACCCAGTACTTC
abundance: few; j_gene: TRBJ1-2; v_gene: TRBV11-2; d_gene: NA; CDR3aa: CASSLEPGALYGYTF; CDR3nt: TGTGCCAGCAGCTTAGAACCAGGGGCTCTTTATGGCTACACCTTC
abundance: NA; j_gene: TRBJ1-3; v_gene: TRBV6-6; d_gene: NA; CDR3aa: CASSSVGPGNTIYF; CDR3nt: TGTGCCAGCAGTTCCGTGGGCCCTGGAAACACCATATATTTT
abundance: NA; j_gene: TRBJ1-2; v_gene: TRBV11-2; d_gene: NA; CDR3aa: CASSSPSLNYGYTF; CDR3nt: TGTGCCAGCAGCTCTCCTTCACTTAACTATGGCTACACCTTC
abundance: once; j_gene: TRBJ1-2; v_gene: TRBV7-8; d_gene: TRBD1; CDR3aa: CASSVRGPVAAVGYTF; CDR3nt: TGTGCCAGCAGCGTTAGGGGGCCGGTGGCTGCCGTAGGCTACACCTTC
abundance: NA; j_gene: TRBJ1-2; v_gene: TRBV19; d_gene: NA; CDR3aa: CASSIPGRDYGYTF; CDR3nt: TGTGCCAGTAGTATCCCGGGCAGGGACTATGGCTACACCTTC
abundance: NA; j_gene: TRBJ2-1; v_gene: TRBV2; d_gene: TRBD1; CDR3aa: CASTPDRSSYNEQFF; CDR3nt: TGTGCCAGCACTCCGGACAGGAGCTCCTACAATGAGCAGTTCTTC
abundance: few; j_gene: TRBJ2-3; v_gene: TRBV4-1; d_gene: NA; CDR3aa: CASSQVRQGTDTQYF; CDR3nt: TGCGCCAGCAGCCAAGTGCGGCAGGGGACAGATACGCAGTATTTT
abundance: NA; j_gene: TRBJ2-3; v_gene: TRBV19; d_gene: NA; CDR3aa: CASSIAGPGRGTDTQYF; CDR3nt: TGTGCCAGTAGTATAGCGGGCCCCGGCAGGGGTACAGATACGCAGTATTTT
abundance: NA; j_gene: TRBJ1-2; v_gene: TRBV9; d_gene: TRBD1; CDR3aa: CASSAVGQLDGYTF; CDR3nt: TGTGCCAGCAGCGCAGTGGGACAGCTTGATGGCTACACCTTC
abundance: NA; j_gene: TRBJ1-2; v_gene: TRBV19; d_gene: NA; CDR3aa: CASSTVDSSNYGYTF; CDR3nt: TGTGCCAGTAGTACGGTGGACAGCTCTAACTATGGCTACACCTTC
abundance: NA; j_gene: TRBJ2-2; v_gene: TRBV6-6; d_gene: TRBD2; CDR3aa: CASGRAGELFF; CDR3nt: TGTGCCAGCGGGAGGGCCGGGGAGCTGTTTTTT
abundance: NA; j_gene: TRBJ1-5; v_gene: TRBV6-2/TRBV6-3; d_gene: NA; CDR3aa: CASSWGGQPQHF; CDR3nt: TGTGCCAGCAGTTGGGGCGGTCAGCCCCAGCATTTT
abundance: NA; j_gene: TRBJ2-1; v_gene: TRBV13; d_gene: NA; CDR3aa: CASSLRGAYNEQFF; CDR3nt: TGTGCCAGCAGCTTAAGGGGTGCGTACAATGAGCAGTTCTTC
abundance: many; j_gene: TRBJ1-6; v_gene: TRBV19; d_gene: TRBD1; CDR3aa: CASCRGNNSPLHF; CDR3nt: TGTGCCAGTTGCAGGGGGAATAATTCACCCCTCCACTTT
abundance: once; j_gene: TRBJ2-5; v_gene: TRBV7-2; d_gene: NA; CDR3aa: CASSLMGQQETQYF; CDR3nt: TGTGCCAGCAGCTTAATGGGACAACAAGAGACCCAGTACTTC
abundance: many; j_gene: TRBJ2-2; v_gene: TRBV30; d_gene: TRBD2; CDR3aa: CAWSPKGLAGGTHTGELFF; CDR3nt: TGTGCCTGGAGCCCTAAGGGACTAGCGGGGGGCACCCACACCGGGGAGCTGTTTTTT
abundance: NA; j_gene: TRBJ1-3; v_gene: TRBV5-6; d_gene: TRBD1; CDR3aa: CASRGTGIGNTIYF; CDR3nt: TGTGCCAGCAGGGGGACAGGGATCGGAAACACCATATATTTT
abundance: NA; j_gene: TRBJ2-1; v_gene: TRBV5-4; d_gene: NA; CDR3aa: CASSPPRQNYNEQFF; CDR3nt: TGTGCCAGCAGCCCACCGCGGCAGAACTACAATGAGCAGTTCTTC
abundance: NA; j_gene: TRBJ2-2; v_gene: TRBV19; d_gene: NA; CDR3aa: CASSMSRGAGELFF; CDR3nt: TGTGCCAGTAGTATGTCCAGGGGTGCCGGGGAGCTGTTTTTT
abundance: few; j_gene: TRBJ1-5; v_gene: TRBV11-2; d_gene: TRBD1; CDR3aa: CASSTNRGPNQPQHF; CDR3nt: TGTGCCAGCAGCACGAACAGGGGGCCTAATCAGCCCCAGCATTTT
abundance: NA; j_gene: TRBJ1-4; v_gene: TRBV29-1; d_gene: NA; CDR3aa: CSVGQSKGDLFF; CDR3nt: TGCAGCGTCGGACAGTCCAAAGGAGATCTGTTTTTT
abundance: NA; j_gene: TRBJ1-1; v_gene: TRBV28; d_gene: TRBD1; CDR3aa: CASSFPEQGANTEAFF; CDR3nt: TGTGCCAGCAGTTTCCCCGAACAGGGGGCGAACACTGAAGCTTTCTTT
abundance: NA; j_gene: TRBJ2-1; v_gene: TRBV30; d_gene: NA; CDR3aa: CAWSVLGSSYNEQFF; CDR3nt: TGTGCCTGGAGTGTCTTAGGGAGCTCCTACAATGAGCAGTTCTTC
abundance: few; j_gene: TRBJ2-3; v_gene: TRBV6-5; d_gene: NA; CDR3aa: CASSYEGLTDTQYF; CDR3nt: TGTGCCAGCAGTTACGAGGGTCTCACGGATACGCAGTATTTT
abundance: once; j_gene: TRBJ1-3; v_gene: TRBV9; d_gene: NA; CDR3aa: CASSAGGFGNTIYF; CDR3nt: TGTGCCAGCAGCGCAGGAGGCTTTGGAAACACCATATATTTT
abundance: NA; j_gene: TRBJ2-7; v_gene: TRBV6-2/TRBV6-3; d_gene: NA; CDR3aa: CASSYAVGRVYEQYF; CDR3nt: TGTGCCAGCAGTTACGCCGTCGGCAGGGTGTACGAGCAGTACTTC
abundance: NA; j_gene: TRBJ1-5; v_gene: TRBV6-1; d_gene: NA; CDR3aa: CASSESLSREAQHF; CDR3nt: TGTGCCAGCAGTGAATCCCTCAGCAGGGAGGCCCAGCATTTT
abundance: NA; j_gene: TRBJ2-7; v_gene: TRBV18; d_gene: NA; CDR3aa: CASSRAQGYEQYF; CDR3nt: TGTGCCAGCTCACGGGCTCAGGGCTACGAGCAGTACTTC
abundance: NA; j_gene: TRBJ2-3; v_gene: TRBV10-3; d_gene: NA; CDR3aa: CAISAYGEDWVTDTQYF; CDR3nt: TGTGCCATCAGTGCTTACGGAGAGGATTGGGTGACAGATACGCAGTATTTT
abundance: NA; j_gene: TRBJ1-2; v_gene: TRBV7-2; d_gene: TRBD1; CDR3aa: CASSPSGGAGGYTF; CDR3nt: TGTGCCAGCAGCCCTTCAGGGGGCGCAGGGGGCTACACCTTC
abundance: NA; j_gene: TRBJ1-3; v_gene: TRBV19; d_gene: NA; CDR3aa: CASTPAASGNTIYF; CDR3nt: TGTGCCAGTACCCCGGCGGCCTCTGGAAACACCATATATTTT